The rows below give T cell receptor beta chains drawn from one sample of a study of T cell responses to AZD1222 COVID-19 vaccine. The repertoire was sequenced with immunoSEQ multiplex PCR; TCRdb's copy has only in-frame clones and lacks some. The sample carries 100,000 to 150,000 clones, approximately 90% recorded once. The sample here was peripheral blood, taken on day 0 of AZD1222 vaccination. These TCRs come from an adult in good health. The CDR3 runs from the conserved cysteine through the conserved F or W. A D gene is named only where the DNA matches it firmly. The size field is filled for only some rows; it gives once, few, many or a size class.

J gene	V gene	D gene	clone size	CDR3 protein	CDR3 DNA
TRBJ2-7	TRBV24-1	NA	NA	CATSGGSYEQYF	TGTGCCACCAGTGGAGGCAGCTACGAGCAGTACTTC
TRBJ1-2	TRBV28	NA	NA	CASSLEGFYGYTF	TGTGCCAGCAGTTTAGAGGGGTTCTATGGCTACACCTTC
TRBJ1-2	TRBV30	TRBD1	NA	CAWSQGQVLPYGYTF	TGTGCCTGGAGCCAGGGACAGGTATTGCCATATGGCTACACCTTC
TRBJ1-1	TRBV27	NA	NA	CASSLARDTEAFF	TGTGCCAGCAGTTTAGCGAGAGACACTGAAGCTTTCTTT
TRBJ1-6	TRBV4-1	TRBD1	NA	CAARGTGNSPLHF	TGCGCCGCTCGTGGGACAGGGAATTCACCCCTCCACTTT
TRBJ2-3	TRBV2	TRBD2	NA	CASGVVASGGTDTQYF	TGTGCCAGCGGGGTCGTCGCTAGCGGGGGCACAGATACGCAGTATTTT
TRBJ1-1	TRBV30	NA	NA	CAWSRQENTEAFF	TGTGCCTGGAGTCGACAGGAAAACACTGAAGCTTTCTTT
TRBJ2-5	TRBV5-1	NA	NA	CASSLGLRLQTQYF	TGCGCCAGCAGCTTGGGTCTCCGGCTGCAGACCCAGTACTTC
TRBJ1-1	TRBV5-1	NA	NA	CASSLSFGGNTEAFF	TGCGCCAGCAGCTTGTCTTTCGGCGGGAACACTGAAGCTTTCTTT
TRBJ1-2	TRBV7-8	NA	NA	CASSPPGQSNYGYTF	TGTGCCAGCAGCCCCCCCGGACAGTCTAACTATGGCTACACCTTC
TRBJ2-2	TRBV19	NA	NA	CASSIGPNTGELFF	TGTGCCAGTAGTATAGGGCCAAACACCGGGGAGCTGTTTTTT
TRBJ2-2	TRBV7-2	NA	NA	CASRFSQGFITGELFF	TGTGCCAGCAGATTTAGTCAGGGTTTTATCACCGGGGAGCTGTTTTTT
TRBJ1-4	TRBV18	NA	NA	CASSPPVLQNEKLFF	TGTGCCAGCTCACCACCGGTTTTGCAGAATGAAAAACTGTTTTTT
TRBJ1-5	TRBV12-3/TRBV12-4	NA	NA	CASSSSNNQPQHF	TGTGCCAGCAGTTCATCCAACAATCAGCCCCAGCATTTT
TRBJ2-1	TRBV24-1	NA	NA	CATSDPAGSYNEQFF	TGTGCCACCAGTGACCCCGCCGGCTCCTACAATGAGCAGTTCTTC
TRBJ1-1	TRBV12-3/TRBV12-4	NA	NA	CASSPAGRTEAFF	TGTGCCAGCAGCCCGGCAGGTCGGACTGAAGCTTTCTTT
TRBJ1-3	TRBV6-6	TRBD1	NA	CASSYPTGGSGNTIYF	TGTGCCAGCAGTTACCCTACAGGGGGCTCTGGAAACACCATATATTTT
TRBJ1-3	TRBV24-1	NA	NA	CATSDLGNTIYF	TGTGCCACCAGTGACTTGGGAAACACCATATATTTT
TRBJ1-1	TRBV9	NA	NA	CASSGRGTEAFF	TGTGCCAGCAGCGGCAGGGGCACTGAAGCTTTCTTT
TRBJ2-5	TRBV28	TRBD2	NA	CASSPRGAGDFQTQYF	TGTGCCAGCAGTCCTCGTGGGGCGGGGGATTTTCAGACCCAGTACTTC
TRBJ1-1	TRBV7-2	NA	NA	CASSLGLLATEAFF	TGTGCCAGCAGCTTAGGACTTCTCGCTACTGAAGCTTTCTTT
TRBJ1-5	TRBV19	NA	NA	CASSMGMGVNQPQHF	TGTGCCAGTAGTATGGGCATGGGGGTTAATCAGCCCCAGCATTTT
TRBJ1-1	TRBV9	NA	few	CASSVDDRMNTEAFF	TGTGCCAGCAGCGTAGATGACAGGATGAACACTGAAGCTTTCTTT
TRBJ2-1	TRBV4-1	NA	NA	CASSQPSGLFLDNEQFF	TGCGCCAGCAGCCAACCCTCAGGACTATTTTTGGACAATGAGCAGTTCTTC
TRBJ1-2	TRBV6-2/TRBV6-3	TRBD1	NA	CASIPRGRVYGYTF	TGTGCCAGCATCCCCAGGGGGCGAGTCTATGGCTACACCTTC
TRBJ2-7	TRBV5-6	TRBD1	NA	CASSLPGQGVYEQYF	TGTGCCAGCAGCTTACCGGGACAGGGGGTATACGAGCAGTACTTC
TRBJ1-6	TRBV5-6	TRBD1	NA	CASSLETGLRHSPLHF	TGTGCCAGCAGCTTAGAGACAGGGTTAAGGCATTCACCCCTCCACTTT
TRBJ1-1	TRBV5-1	TRBD1	NA	CASSLVVRQGVWNTEAFF	TGCGCCAGCAGCTTGGTTGTTAGACAGGGAGTTTGGAACACTGAAGCTTTCTTT
TRBJ1-3	TRBV9	NA	NA	CASSAAGSGNTIYF	TGTGCCAGCAGCGCCGCGGGCTCTGGAAACACCATATATTTT
TRBJ1-1	TRBV7-9	NA	NA	CASSSRPNSEAFF	TGTGCCAGCAGCTCGAGACCGAACTCTGAAGCTTTCTTT
TRBJ2-2	TRBV9	NA	NA	CASSVGVAVYTGELFF	TGTGCCAGCAGCGTAGGGGTAGCGGTTTACACCGGGGAGCTGTTTTTT
TRBJ1-5	TRBV7-9	TRBD1	NA	CASAATGNDQPQHF	TGTGCCAGCGCGGCGACAGGGAATGATCAGCCCCAGCATTTT
TRBJ2-7	TRBV6-2/TRBV6-3	NA	NA	CASSQTGSYEQYF	TGTGCCAGCAGCCAGACAGGTTCCTACGAGCAGTACTTC
TRBJ2-7	TRBV19	TRBD1	NA	CASSIRDSSVYEQYF	TGTGCCAGTAGTATTCGGGACAGTTCTGTCTACGAGCAGTACTTC
TRBJ2-7	TRBV11-3	NA	few	CASRSGSYEQYF	TGTGCCAGCAGGAGCGGGTCCTACGAGCAGTACTTC
TRBJ1-1	TRBV19	NA	NA	CASSPSGLVHTEAFF	TGTGCCAGTAGTCCCTCTGGACTTGTTCACACTGAAGCTTTCTTT
TRBJ2-1	TRBV27	NA	NA	CASSLMGVAYNEQFF	TGTGCCAGCAGTTTAATGGGGGTGGCCTACAATGAGCAGTTCTTC
TRBJ1-1	TRBV28	NA	NA	CASSFTGKWTEAFF	TGTGCCAGCAGCTTTACAGGGAAGTGGACTGAAGCTTTCTTT
TRBJ2-2	TRBV11-3	NA	NA	CASSRSGYTGELFF	TGTGCCAGCAGCCGGTCGGGGTACACCGGGGAGCTGTTTTTT
TRBJ1-4	TRBV5-6	NA	NA	CASSLTGFNEKLFF	TGTGCCAGCAGCTTGACCGGTTTTAATGAAAAACTGTTTTTT
TRBJ2-1	TRBV9	NA	NA	CASSQWGLDEQFF	TGTGCCAGCAGTCAGTGGGGTTTAGATGAGCAGTTCTTC
TRBJ1-5	TRBV4-3	NA	once	CASSPRLNQPQHF	TGCGCCAGCAGCCCCAGGCTCAATCAGCCCCAGCATTTT
TRBJ1-2	TRBV28	TRBD1	NA	CASSWTGGQGGYTF	TGTGCCAGCAGTTGGACAGGGGGGCAAGGAGGCTACACCTTC
TRBJ2-3	TRBV5-1	TRBD1	once	CASSLGRAGGMSTDTQYF	TGCGCCAGCAGCTTGGGACGAGCAGGGGGAATGAGCACAGATACGCAGTATTTT
TRBJ1-1	TRBV12-3/TRBV12-4	NA	NA	CASSHSLDTEAFF	TGTGCCAGCAGTCATTCCCTGGACACTGAAGCTTTCTTT
TRBJ1-1	TRBV10-1	NA	NA	CASARDGNTEAFF	TGCGCCAGCGCCCGGGACGGGAACACTGAAGCTTTCTTT
TRBJ2-3	TRBV11-2	TRBD1	NA	CASSFPGQGTDTQYF	TGTGCCAGCAGCTTTCCGGGACAGGGAACAGATACGCAGTATTTT
TRBJ2-2	TRBV9	NA	NA	CASSVGTGELFF	TGTGCCAGCAGCGTGGGCACCGGGGAGCTGTTTTTT
TRBJ2-1	TRBV28	NA	NA	CATSSYNEQFF	TGTGCCACAAGCTCCTACAATGAGCAGTTCTTC
TRBJ2-7	TRBV27	NA	NA	CASSLVAGDNEQYF	TGTGCCAGCAGTTTGGTGGCAGGGGATAACGAGCAGTACTTC
TRBJ1-3	TRBV7-2	NA	NA	CASSLVGGTGNTIYF	TGTGCCAGCAGCTTAGTAGGAGGGACTGGAAACACCATATATTTT
TRBJ1-1	TRBV27	TRBD1	NA	CASSSLSQGGYSEAFF	TGTGCCAGCAGTTCCCTTTCTCAGGGGGGGTATTCTGAAGCTTTCTTT
TRBJ2-3	TRBV6-2/TRBV6-3	TRBD2	NA	CASSRGGARPDTQYF	TGTGCCAGCAGCCGCGGGGGGGCCAGGCCAGATACGCAGTATTTT